These T cell receptor beta chains were read from a single sample in a study of T cell responses to AZD1222 COVID-19 vaccine. Libraries were prepared by immunoSEQ multiplex PCR; TCRdb keeps only in-frame clonotypes and omits some of them. Of approximately 65,000 clones in the sample, roughly three quarters were seen once. The specimen was peripheral blood, collected on day 0 of AZD1222 vaccination. The receptors stem from an adult in good health. The CDR3 runs from the conserved cysteine through the conserved F or W. D genes are given only for firm matches. Clone sizes are given selectively: once, few, many, or a class where the clone is expanded.

d_call j_call v_call clone_size cdr3_nt cdr3_aa
NA TRBJ2-7 TRBV7-9 few TGTGCCAGCAGCTCCCCCTACCGACTCCGGGACGTTCCCTACGAGCAGTACTTC CASSSPYRLRDVPYEQYF
NA TRBJ2-3 TRBV10-3 NA TGTGCCATCAGTGACCCCCAGGTTCGGCCAGATACGCAGTATTTT CAISDPQVRPDTQYF
TRBD1 TRBJ1-2 TRBV15 NA TGTGCCACCAGCGGACGTCAGACAGGGGAGGGCTACACCTTC CATSGRQTGEGYTF
NA TRBJ2-3 TRBV5-1 NA TGCGCCAGCAGCTTGGAGGCGGCAAGGACAGATACGCAGTATTTT CASSLEAARTDTQYF
TRBD2 TRBJ2-1 TRBV2 NA TGTGCCAGCAGGGGGAGGGAGACCTACAATGAGCAGTTCTTC CASRGRETYNEQFF
NA TRBJ1-3 TRBV13 NA TGTGCCAGCAGCTTCACGGGCTCTGGAAACACCATATATTTT CASSFTGSGNTIYF
NA TRBJ1-5 TRBV9 once TGTGCCAGCAGCGCGGGAGTTAGCAATCAGCCCCAGCATTTT CASSAGVSNQPQHF
TRBD1 TRBJ1-5 TRBV10-2 NA TGCGCCAGCAGTGAGTTTTCGGGACAGAATCAGCCCCAGCATTTT CASSEFSGQNQPQHF
TRBD1 TRBJ1-2 TRBV7-2 NA TGTGCCAGCAGCTTGGTCCCACAGGGGAACTATGGCTACACCTTC CASSLVPQGNYGYTF
TRBD2 TRBJ2-3 TRBV3-1/TRBV3-2 NA TGTGCCAGCAGCCCCCAGGGCGGCGGGGGAGATACGCAGTATTTT CASSPQGGGGDTQYF
NA TRBJ1-2 TRBV27 NA TGTGCCAGCAGAGCCGGAGGGAACTATGGCTACACCTTC CASRAGGNYGYTF
TRBD2 TRBJ2-7 TRBV7-8 NA TGTGCCAGCAGTCTTAGCGGGGGGGCCAGCTCCTACGAGCAGTACTTC CASSLSGGASSYEQYF
NA TRBJ2-7 TRBV10-3 NA TGTGCCATCAGGACGGTGTCGGACGAGCAGTACTTC CAIRTVSDEQYF
TRBD2 TRBJ2-1 TRBV5-1 NA TGCGCCAGCAGCCCCACTAGCGGGGTTGCAGGGGAGCAGTTCTTC CASSPTSGVAGEQFF
NA TRBJ2-1 TRBV27 NA TGTGCCAGCAGTTCGTACCGGGCCGCAAATGAGCAGTTCTTC CASSSYRAANEQFF
NA TRBJ2-3 TRBV3-1/TRBV3-2 NA TGTGCCAGCAGCTCGCTCGCCGGGGCCCCAGATACGCAGTATTTT CASSSLAGAPDTQYF
NA TRBJ2-2 TRBV29-1 NA TGCAGCGGGGGGTCCCTGAACACCGGGGAGCTGTTTTTT CSGGSLNTGELFF
NA TRBJ1-5 TRBV5-5 few TGTGCCAGCAGCTTGTCGGGGGCAGGGGCTGGCAATCAGCCCCAGCATTTT CASSLSGAGAGNQPQHF
NA TRBJ1-6 TRBV28 few TGTGCCAGCAGTTTAGGTTCACCCCTCCACTTT CASSLGSPLHF